Listed below are T cell receptor beta chains from one sample, sequenced in a study of cytomegalovirus exposure and HLA in healthy donors. Some clones are missing from TCRdb's copy, which holds only in-frame ones; the method was immunoSEQ multiplex PCR. Of more than 250,000 clones in the sample, about nine tenths are singletons; the top ten hold more than 0.9%. Material for sequencing was PBMCs. Receptor source: a woman under 40 in good health and CMV-seropositive. Both conserved end residues are part of each CDR3. D genes are given only for firm matches. A clone size is listed for some rows: how often the clone was seen (once, few, many), or a class if it is expanded.

v_gene	d_gene	j_gene	abundance	CDR3aa	CDR3nt
TRBV7-9	TRBD1	TRBJ1-1	NA	CASSTGTANTEAFF	TGTGCCAGCAGTACCGGGACAGCTAACACTGAAGCTTTCTTT
TRBV14	TRBD2	TRBJ2-7	NA	CASRLSGAAREQYF	TGTGCCAGCAGACTTAGCGGGGCGGCCCGCGAGCAGTACTTC
TRBV4-3	NA	TRBJ2-7	NA	CASSQGLSGSYEQYF	TGCGCCAGCAGCCAAGGGCTTTCAGGCTCCTACGAGCAGTACTTC
TRBV29-1	NA	TRBJ2-1	NA	CSVVSGETYNEQFF	TGCAGCGTTGTCTCGGGAGAGACCTACAATGAGCAGTTCTTC
TRBV4-3	NA	TRBJ2-3	NA	CASSRTSMADTQYF	TGCGCCAGCAGCCGGACCTCGATGGCAGATACGCAGTATTTT
TRBV5-4	TRBD2	TRBJ2-2	NA	CASSFQGLANTGELFF	TGTGCCAGCAGCTTTCAGGGACTAGCGAACACCGGGGAGCTGTTTTTT
TRBV9	NA	TRBJ2-1	NA	CASSVDMGSRNEQFF	TGTGCCAGCAGCGTAGATATGGGAAGCAGGAATGAGCAGTTCTTC
TRBV5-1	NA	TRBJ1-4	NA	CASSLAITDDNEKLFF	TGCGCCAGCAGCTTGGCCATCACAGACGATAATGAAAAACTGTTTTTT
TRBV11-2	NA	TRBJ1-2	few	CASSLPRINYGYTF	TGTGCCAGCAGCTTACCACGGATCAACTATGGCTACACCTTC
TRBV27	NA	TRBJ1-1	NA	CASSSGGAGGTEAFF	TGTGCCAGCAGTAGCGGGGGGGCCGGGGGCACTGAAGCTTTCTTT
TRBV5-6	NA	TRBJ2-3	NA	CASRPKAQDTQYF	TGTGCCAGCAGGCCAAAAGCCCAAGATACGCAGTATTTT
TRBV5-1	NA	TRBJ2-2	NA	CASSTRTTRVPGELFF	TGCGCCAGCAGCACTCGCACTACCCGGGTCCCCGGGGAGCTGTTTTTT
TRBV7-2	NA	TRBJ2-1	NA	CASSLPGDEQFF	TGTGCCAGCAGCTTACCCGGTGATGAGCAGTTCTTC
TRBV9	NA	TRBJ1-1	NA	CASRAWDNTEAFF	TGTGCCAGCAGAGCTTGGGATAACACTGAAGCTTTCTTT
TRBV2	TRBD2	TRBJ2-3	few	CASKREAANTQYF	TGTGCCAGCAAGCGGGAGGCTGCGAATACGCAGTATTTT
TRBV28	NA	TRBJ2-7	NA	CASSLSGVQGLSYEQYF	TGTGCCAGCAGTTTATCAGGGGTGCAGGGCTTAAGCTACGAGCAGTACTTC
TRBV2	TRBD1	TRBJ1-2	NA	CASSIQGDYYGYTF	TGTGCCAGCAGTATACAGGGGGACTACTATGGCTACACCTTC
TRBV7-6	NA	TRBJ1-2	NA	CASSLYDNYGYTF	TGTGCCAGCAGCTTATACGATAACTATGGCTACACCTTC
TRBV27	TRBD2	TRBJ2-7	NA	CASRKIAGGSYEQYF	TGTGCCAGCAGGAAGATAGCGGGAGGTTCCTACGAGCAGTACTTC
TRBV27	TRBD2	TRBJ2-1	NA	CASQSRPGLAGVTYNEQFF	TGTGCCAGTCAATCCCGACCCGGGCTAGCGGGAGTTACCTACAATGAGCAGTTCTTC
TRBV9	TRBD2	TRBJ2-1	once	CASSPQVGTSLEDEQFF	TGTGCCAGCAGCCCCCAAGTTGGGACTAGCCTTGAGGATGAGCAGTTCTTC
TRBV13	TRBD1	TRBJ1-2	NA	CASSTYWDSSYTF	TGTGCCAGCAGTACATATTGGGACAGTAGCTACACCTTC
TRBV4-3	TRBD1	TRBJ1-4	NA	CASSRRTGANEKLFF	TGCGCCAGCAGCCGGAGGACAGGGGCTAATGAAAAACTGTTTTTT
TRBV28	NA	TRBJ2-3	NA	CASRWSHSHDTQYF	TGTGCCAGCAGGTGGTCCCACAGCCACGATACGCAGTATTTT
TRBV30	NA	TRBJ2-7	NA	CAWSVFGDHEQYF	TGTGCCTGGAGTGTATTCGGGGACCACGAGCAGTACTTC
TRBV4-3	NA	TRBJ2-7	NA	CASSQGDWANYEQYF	TGCGCCAGCAGCCAAGGCGATTGGGCGAACTACGAGCAGTACTTC
TRBV10-2	NA	TRBJ2-6	NA	CASSESSTGANVLTF	TGCGCCAGCAGTGAGTCATCTACCGGGGCCAACGTCCTGACTTTC
TRBV2	NA	TRBJ1-1	NA	CASSKGEYSTEAFF	TGTGCCAGCTCGAAGGGCGAGTACTCCACTGAAGCTTTCTTT
TRBV7-2	NA	TRBJ1-1	NA	CASSSYRLMNTEAFF	TGTGCCAGCAGCTCGTACAGGTTGATGAACACTGAAGCTTTCTTT
TRBV2	TRBD1	TRBJ1-2	few	CASNPGQGYGYTF	TGTGCCAGCAACCCGGGACAGGGGTATGGCTACACCTTC
TRBV11-1	TRBD2	TRBJ2-5	NA	CASSLGGLAGQETQYF	TGTGCCAGCAGCTTAGGGGGACTAGCGGGTCAAGAGACCCAGTACTTC
TRBV27	NA	TRBJ1-2	NA	CASRRRLAEYGYTF	TGTGCCAGCAGAAGACGACTAGCAGAATATGGCTACACCTTC
TRBV19	NA	TRBJ2-5	NA	CASSMGSWGGEETQYF	TGTGCCAGTAGTATGGGGAGTTGGGGCGGGGAAGAGACCCAGTACTTC
TRBV14	NA	TRBJ2-7	NA	CASSPIRGLGSYEQYF	TGTGCCAGCAGCCCCATTAGGGGACTCGGCTCCTACGAGCAGTACTTC
TRBV4-1	NA	TRBJ1-3	NA	CASSLPGNTIYF	TGCGCCAGCAGCCTCCCTGGAAACACCATATATTTT